This record covers a single T cell receptor beta chain. The entry originates in a study of blood T cell repertoires in COVID-19. In the study overall: Both acute and convalescent COVID-19 samples were obtained from the United States, Italy and Spain. T cells, B-cell-depleted T cells, or PBMCs supplied cDNA or gDNA.

Germline CDR1 is SNHLY and CDR2 is FYNNEI. There are 17 residues in the CDR3. V was clipped by 8 bases and J by 0 bases, with 20 bases between them. In the original workflow: From reference gene primer amplification, estimates of nucleated cell counts were derived. The repertoire was sequenced with immunoSEQ multiplex PCR; TCRdb's copy has only in-frame clones and lacks some. That table supplies the V and J calls and clone size; D and trimming were determined from the DNA. The sample lists roughly 170,000 clones; around two thirds were seen once. Input material: peripheral blood. The chain links TRBV2 to TRBJ1-5; D call uncertain. The source of this sequence is a woman at least 80 years old with acute or convalescent COVID-19. CDR3: CASRRVLPMNSNQPQHF. The CDR3, as DNA: TGTGCCAGCCGTAGAGTTCTGCCAATGAATAGCAATCAGCCCCAGCATTTT.